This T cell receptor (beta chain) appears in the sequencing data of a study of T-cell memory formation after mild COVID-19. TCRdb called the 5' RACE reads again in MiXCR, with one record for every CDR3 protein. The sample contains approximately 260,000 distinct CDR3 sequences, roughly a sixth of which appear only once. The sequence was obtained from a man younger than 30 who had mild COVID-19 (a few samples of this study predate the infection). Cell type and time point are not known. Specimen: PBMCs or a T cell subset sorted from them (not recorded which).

As DNA, the CDR3 is TGCGCCAGCAGCCAAGGACGGACCTCCGGCTACACCTTC. Translated, it gives CASSQGRTSGYTF. The genes are TRBV4-3 and TRBJ1-2; D is unclear. Germline lookup yields CDR1 LGHNA and CDR2 YSLEER. This CDR3 is 13 amino acids long. The V end was cut by 1 base, the J end by 8 bases, with 11 bases between.